The clone carrying this T cell receptor delta chain was counted ten times or more. Both TRG and TRD chains were sequenced from each sorted sample. TCRdb called clones anew from the multiplex PCR reads with CATT. The sample lists approximately 60,000 delta-chain clones, over 1.5% occurring once. This sample is drawn from a study of γδ T cells in repeated Plasmodium falciparum infection. Looking at the study overall: Donors were malaria-exposed Malian children or age- and gender-matched Australian children.

The sample was gamma-delta T cells from blood. The receptor comes from a pool of human donors (malaria-infected and uninfected, not separated).

The CDR3 DNA sequence: TGTGCAGCAAGCGCAGGAGGGGGCTTAACCGATAAACTCATCTTT. It codes for CAASAGGGLTDKLIF. The chain has TRAV29/DV5 and TRDJ1, with D tentatively TRDD3 (5 bases). The germline V gene encodes CDR1 NSMFDY and CDR2 ISSIKDK. The CDR3 is 15 residues long. The V end was cut by 0 bases, the J end by 2 bases, with 14 bases between.